This T cell receptor beta chain originates from a study of blood T cells in healthy people across ages. The study's findings and limits: Naive T cell percentage strongly correlated with TCR beta diversity. A greater number of naive CD4+ cells and higher diversity distinguished long-lived donors from aged donors.

Through a sample-barcoded 5' primer and a J-beta primer mix, a second PCR was run for about 6 to 12 cycles. Every cDNA was tagged by a template-switch adaptor with 12 random nucleotides. In TCRdb, the 5' RACE reads were re-called with MiXCR into one record per CDR3 protein. The data hold 1,800,000 or so distinct CDR3 sequences, with about two fifths observed a single time. A minimum of 7 million PBMCs was isolated per sample. CDR3 size: 12 residues. V was clipped by 5 bases and J by 7 bases, with 12 bases between them. This clonotype was recorded a few times. Its antigen remains unknown. Sequencing input: blood. The genes are TRBV12-3 or TRBV12-4 and TRBJ2-7; no clear D gene. The receptor's source is a human donor in good health. CDR3 loop: CASSGNLLEQYF. The CDR3 DNA reads TGTGCCAGCAGTGGAAATCTACTGGAGCAGTACTTC.